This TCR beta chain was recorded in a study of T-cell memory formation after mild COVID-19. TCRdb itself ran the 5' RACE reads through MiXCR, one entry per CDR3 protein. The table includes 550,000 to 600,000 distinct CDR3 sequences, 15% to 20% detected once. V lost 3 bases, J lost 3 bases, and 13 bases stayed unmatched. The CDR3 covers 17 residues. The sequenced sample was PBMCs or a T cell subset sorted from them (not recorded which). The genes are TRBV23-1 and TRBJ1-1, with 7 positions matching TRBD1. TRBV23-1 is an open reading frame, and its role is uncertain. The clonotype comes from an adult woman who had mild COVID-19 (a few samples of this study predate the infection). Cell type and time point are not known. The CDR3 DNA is TGCGCCAGCAGTCATCTAGGAGGGGGCGCCGGGGACACTGAAGCTTTCTTT. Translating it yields CASSHLGGGAGDTEAFF.